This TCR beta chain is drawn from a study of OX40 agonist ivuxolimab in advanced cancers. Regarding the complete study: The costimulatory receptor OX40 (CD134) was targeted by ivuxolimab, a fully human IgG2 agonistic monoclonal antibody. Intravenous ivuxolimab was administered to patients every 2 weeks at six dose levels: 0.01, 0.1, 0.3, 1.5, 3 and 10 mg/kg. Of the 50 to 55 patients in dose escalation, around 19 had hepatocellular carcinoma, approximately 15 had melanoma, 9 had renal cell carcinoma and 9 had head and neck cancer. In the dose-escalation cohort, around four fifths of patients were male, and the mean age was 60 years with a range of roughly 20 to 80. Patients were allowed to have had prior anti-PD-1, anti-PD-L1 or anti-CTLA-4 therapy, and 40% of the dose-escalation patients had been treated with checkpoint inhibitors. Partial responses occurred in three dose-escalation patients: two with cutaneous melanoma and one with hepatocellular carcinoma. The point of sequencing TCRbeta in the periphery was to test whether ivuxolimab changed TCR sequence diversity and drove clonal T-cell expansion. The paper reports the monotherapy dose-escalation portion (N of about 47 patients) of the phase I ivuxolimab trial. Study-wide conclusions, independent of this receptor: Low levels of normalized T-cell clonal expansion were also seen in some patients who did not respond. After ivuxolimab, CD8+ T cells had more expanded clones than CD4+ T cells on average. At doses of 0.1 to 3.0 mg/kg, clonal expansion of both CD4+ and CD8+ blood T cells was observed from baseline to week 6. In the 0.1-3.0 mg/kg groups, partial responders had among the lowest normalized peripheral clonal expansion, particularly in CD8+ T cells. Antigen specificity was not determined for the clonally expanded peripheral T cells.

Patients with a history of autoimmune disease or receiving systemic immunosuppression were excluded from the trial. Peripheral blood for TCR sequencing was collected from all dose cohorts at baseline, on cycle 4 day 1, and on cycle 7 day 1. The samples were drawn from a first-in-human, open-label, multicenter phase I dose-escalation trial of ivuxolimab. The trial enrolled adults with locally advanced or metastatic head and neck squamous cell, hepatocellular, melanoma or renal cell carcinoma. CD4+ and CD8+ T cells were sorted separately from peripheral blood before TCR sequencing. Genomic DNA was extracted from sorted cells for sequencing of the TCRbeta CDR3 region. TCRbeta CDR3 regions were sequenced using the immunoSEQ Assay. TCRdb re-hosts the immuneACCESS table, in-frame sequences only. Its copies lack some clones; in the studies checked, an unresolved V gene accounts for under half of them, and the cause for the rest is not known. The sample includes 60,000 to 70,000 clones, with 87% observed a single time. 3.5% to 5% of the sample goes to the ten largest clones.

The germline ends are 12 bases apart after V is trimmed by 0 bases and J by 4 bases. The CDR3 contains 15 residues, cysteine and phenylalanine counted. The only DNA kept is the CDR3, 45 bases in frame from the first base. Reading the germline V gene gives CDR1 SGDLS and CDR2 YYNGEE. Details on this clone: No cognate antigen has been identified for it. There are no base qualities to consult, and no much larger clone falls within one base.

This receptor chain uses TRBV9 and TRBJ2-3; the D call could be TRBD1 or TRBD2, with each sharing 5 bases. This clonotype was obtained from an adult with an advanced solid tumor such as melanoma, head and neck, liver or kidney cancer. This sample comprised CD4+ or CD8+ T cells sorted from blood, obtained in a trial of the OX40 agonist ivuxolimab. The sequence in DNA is TGTGCCAGCAGCGTAGTGGCCGGGACCGCAGATACGCAGTATTTT. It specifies CASSVVAGTADTQYF.